This is a list of T cell receptor beta chains from one sample in a study of T cell repertoires in cytomegalovirus infection. One entry per CDR3 protein, called by TCRdb with MiXCR from the reads. The sample gives roughly 100,000 distinct CDR3 sequences, about 15% of which show up once; 6.5% to 9.5% is in the top ten. Material: PBMCs. The receptors were sampled from a human donor in good health (CMV status not recorded). Some clones in this sample may be carry-over from other donors' samples. Both conserved end residues are part of each CDR3. A D gene is named only where the DNA matches it firmly. Part of the rows lack a size; the others show once, few, many or a class for expanded clones.

V	size	D	J	CDR3	DNA
TRBV29-1	.	TRBD1	TRBJ1-1	CSVEALDRAGPEAFF	TGCAGCGTTGAAGCCCTGGACAGGGCCGGCCCTGAAGCTTTCTTT
TRBV7-2	many	TRBD1	TRBJ2-1	CASSSRLTGTGGEQFF	TGTGCCAGCAGCTCTCGTTTGACAGGGACGGGCGGTGAGCAGTTCTTC
TRBV29-1	few	TRBD2	TRBJ2-7	CSVLGGTFSYEQYF	TGCAGCGTTCTGGGGGGGACCTTCTCCTACGAGCAGTACTTC
TRBV7-2	many	.	TRBJ2-6	CASEESSSGANVLTF	TGTGCCAGCGAGGAGTCCAGCTCTGGGGCCAACGTCCTGACTTTC
TRBV7-3	few	TRBD2	TRBJ2-3	CASSYSGGRPPTDTQYF	TGTGCCAGCAGCTACTCGGGGGGGCGACCCCCCACAGATACGCAGTATTTT
TRBV2	.	.	TRBJ2-4	CASSEARALHF	TGTGCCAGCAGTGAAGCCAGGGCCCTTCACTTC
TRBV7-3	many	.	TRBJ2-7	CASSFVDGGSYEQYF	TGTGCCAGCAGCTTCGTGGACGGCGGCTCCTACGAGCAGTACTTC
TRBV4-3	many	TRBD1	TRBJ2-1	CASSQGQGRYGEQFF	TGCGCCAGCAGCCAGGGACAGGGGCGATACGGTGAGCAGTTCTTC
TRBV14	.	TRBD1	TRBJ1-2	CASSQDSTGSGYTF	TGTGCCAGCAGCCAAGATTCGACAGGGAGTGGCTACACCTTC
TRBV6-6	.	TRBD2	TRBJ2-4	CASSSGGIAKNIQYF	TGTGCCAGCAGTTCGGGGGGGATAGCCAAAAACATTCAGTACTTC
TRBV29-1	many	.	TRBJ1-4	CSVLPGDTEKLFF	TGCAGCGTTCTGCCTGGGGACACTGAAAAACTGTTTTTT
TRBV11-1	few	.	TRBJ2-2	CASRRTANTGELFF	TGTGCCAGCAGACGGACAGCCAACACCGGGGAGCTGTTTTTT
TRBV12-3/TRBV12-4	few	TRBD1	TRBJ1-2	CASSLSRTGFYGYTF	TGTGCCAGCAGTTTAAGTCGGACAGGGTTCTATGGCTACACCTTC
TRBV10-3	.	TRBD1	TRBJ1-5	CAIRETGGLNQPQHF	TGTGCCATTAGGGAGACAGGGGGCCTAAATCAGCCCCAGCATTTT
TRBV6-1	.	TRBD1	TRBJ2-7	CASTPDRSSYEQYF	TGTGCCAGCACCCCGGACAGGAGCTCCTACGAGCAGTACTTC
TRBV4-1	few	TRBD1	TRBJ1-5	CASSQDRQGNQPQHF	TGCGCCAGCAGCCAAGATCGACAGGGGAATCAGCCCCAGCATTTT
TRBV5-1	.	.	TRBJ2-5	CASSVRAQETQYF	TGCGCCAGCAGCGTACGGGCCCAAGAGACCCAGTACTTC
TRBV6-2/TRBV6-3	many	.	TRBJ2-7	CASSYSFMGSYEQYF	TGTGCCAGCAGTTACTCGTTTATGGGAAGCTACGAGCAGTACTTC
TRBV7-2	many	.	TRBJ2-7	CASSLGSSSSYEQYF	TGTGCCAGCAGCTTGGGGAGCTCTAGCTCCTACGAGCAGTACTTC
TRBV19	.	.	TRBJ1-5	CASSIYGTDFNQPQHF	TGTGCCAGTAGTATATACGGGACGGACTTCAATCAGCCCCAGCATTTT
TRBV30	.	TRBD1	TRBJ1-1	CAWGDRATEAFF	TGTGCCTGGGGGGACAGGGCCACTGAAGCTTTCTTT
TRBV7-2	many	.	TRBJ1-2	CASSSRPRANYGYTF	TGTGCCAGCAGCTCCCGACCGAGAGCTAACTATGGCTACACCTTC
TRBV7-9	few	TRBD1	TRBJ2-2	CASSDRDRGTGELFF	TGTGCCAGCAGCGACCGGGACAGGGGCACCGGGGAGCTGTTTTTT
TRBV14	few	.	TRBJ2-7	CASSQGQGRIYEQYF	TGTGCCAGCAGCCAAGGGCAGGGGAGGATTTACGAGCAGTACTTC
TRBV7-2	many	TRBD2	TRBJ2-3	CASSFYLAGATPGTQYF	TGTGCCAGCAGCTTCTATCTAGCGGGGGCCACCCCTGGTACGCAGTATTTT
TRBV12-3/TRBV12-4	few	.	TRBJ1-3	CASSVGNTIYF	TGTGCCAGCAGTGTTGGAAACACCATATATTTT
TRBV7-9	few	.	TRBJ2-7	CASSHGTSGAEQYF	TGTGCCAGCAGCCATGGGACATCGGGGGCCGAGCAGTACTTC
TRBV11-2	many	.	TRBJ2-1	CASSLDRVSSPNEQFF	TGTGCCAGCAGCTTAGACAGGGTATCGAGCCCCAATGAGCAGTTCTTC
TRBV7-2	many	TRBD1	TRBJ1-6	CASSLDGQGAGSPLHF	TGTGCCAGCAGCCTCGACGGACAGGGGGCGGGTTCACCCCTCCACTTT
TRBV7-6	many	TRBD1	TRBJ2-3	CASSLGGRGYTDTQYF	TGTGCCAGCAGCTTAGGTGGCAGGGGGTACACAGATACGCAGTATTTT
TRBV5-6	.	.	TRBJ1-2	CASSLEQNYGYTF	TGTGCCAGCAGCTTGGAACAGAACTATGGCTACACCTTC
TRBV7-6	.	.	TRBJ2-7	CASSPTSGGTREQYF	TGTGCCAGCAGCCCAACCTCCGGGGGAACGAGGGAGCAGTACTTC
TRBV7-9	.	.	TRBJ2-3	CASSRAGEAQYF	TGTGCCAGCAGCAGAGCAGGGGAGGCGCAGTATTTT
TRBV7-3	many	.	TRBJ1-2	CASSLIPSSGYTF	TGTGCCAGCAGCTTAATCCCCTCATCGGGCTACACCTTC
TRBV5-4	.	.	TRBJ1-6	CATSPGRSGNSPLHF	TGTGCCACCAGCCCTGGGAGAAGTGGTAATTCACCCCTCCACTTT
TRBV5-1	few	.	TRBJ2-3	CASTLNGQGGDTQYF	TGCGCCAGCACCCTAAACGGACAGGGAGGGGATACGCAGTATTTT
TRBV7-2	many	.	TRBJ1-5	CASKKEGDHNQPQHF	TGTGCCAGCAAGAAAGAGGGGGACCACAATCAGCCCCAGCATTTT
TRBV12-3/TRBV12-4	once	.	TRBJ1-1	CASSPFGGNTKAFF	TGTGCCTCCTCCCCATTTGGGGGGAACACTAAAGCTTTCTTT
TRBV7-3	.	TRBD2	TRBJ2-1	CASSLTSGGAYPSYNEQFF	TGTGCCAGCAGCCTGACTAGCGGGGGGGCCTATCCCTCCTACAATGAGCAGTTCTTC
TRBV24-1	.	.	TRBJ2-2	CATSDPQGKGSTGELFF	TGTGCCACCAGTGACCCACAGGGAAAAGGGAGCACCGGGGAGCTGTTTTTT
TRBV20-1	.	TRBD1	TRBJ1-5	CSALRGLGQPQHF	TGCAGTGCTCTCAGGGGGCTTGGTCAGCCCCAGCATTTT
TRBV12-3/TRBV12-4	.	TRBD1	TRBJ1-6	CASSFSVGQVYNSPLHF	TGTGCCAGCAGTTTTAGCGTGGGACAGGTCTATAATTCACCCCTCCACTTT
TRBV7-8	many	TRBD1	TRBJ2-1	CASSLRPLGQGSNEQFF	TGTGCCAGCAGCTTAAGGCCGCTCGGACAGGGGTCTAATGAGCAGTTCTTC
TRBV29-1	many	.	TRBJ2-2	CSVVLTGVGELFF	TGCAGCGTTGTTTTGACAGGCGTCGGGGAGCTGTTTTTT
TRBV19	few	.	TRBJ2-2	CASSPSVNTGELFF	TGTGCCAGTAGTCCATCCGTTAACACCGGGGAGCTGTTTTTT
TRBV11-1	.	.	TRBJ2-7	CASTLGPSSYEQYF	TGTGCCAGCACCTTGGGCCCGAGCTCCTACGAGCAGTACTTC
TRBV18	.	TRBD2	TRBJ2-1	CASSPTSGGRNEQFF	TGTGCCAGCTCACCGACTAGCGGGGGTCGGAATGAGCAGTTCTTC
TRBV20-1	many	.	TRBJ2-6	CSARDDTPSGANVLTF	TGCAGTGCTAGAGATGATACCCCCTCTGGGGCCAACGTCCTGACTTTC
TRBV19	.	TRBD2	TRBJ2-2	CASSTNLGLAGGVANTGELFF	TGTGCCAGTAGTACCAATCTCGGACTAGCGGGGGGGGTAGCGAACACCGGGGAGCTGTTTTTT